The clone carrying this T cell receptor beta chain was detected a few times. The sample is drawn from a study of blood T cells in healthy people across ages. Germline assignment: CDR1 SGHTA and CDR2 FQGNSA. V lost 3 bases, J lost 2 bases, and 13 bases stayed unmatched. The CDR3 extends over 17 amino acids. Then a second PCR, running about 6 to 11 cycles, was carried out with a sample-barcoded 5' primer and a J-beta primer mix. TCRdb analysed the 5' RACE reads with MiXCR anew, one entry per CDR3 protein. The sample has some 900,000 distinct CDR3 sequences; under 35% are singletons. Sequences were obtained from blood. The rearrangement links TRBV7-2 to TRBJ2-7; 7 bases fit TRBD2. This sequence originates from an elderly woman in good health. This CDR3 is CASSLGVASGRTYEQYF. CDR3 nucleotides: TGTGCCAGCAGCTTGGGGGTGGCTAGCGGACGGACCTACGAGCAGTACTTC.